This entry is about one TCR beta chain. Its cognate antigen has yet to be identified. No base-level quality is on record; no much larger clone is a single base apart. This record belongs to a study of T cell responses to AZD1222 COVID-19 vaccine (dated by TCRdb to the early 2020s). Background for the entire study: TCR sequencing was performed for some 250 trial participants, of whom around 210 were given two doses of AZD1222 and roughly 25 were given two doses of MenACWY control vaccine. Trial participants were enrolled by age into 18-55, 56-69 and 70-plus year subgroups, with around 150, 28 and 57 TCR-sequenced participants respectively.

The CDR3 regions of human TCRbeta chains were analyzed by immunosequencing. In the paper's pipeline: Repertoire TCRs were matched against a reference library of SARS-CoV-2-specific TCRs generated with the MIRA antigen-specificity platform. Breadth meant the fraction of unique TCRs that were SARS-CoV-2-associated, whereas depth meant the fraction of total T cells that were SARS-CoV-2-associated. Using the MIRA data, each spike-specific TCR was mapped to the spike region that the TCR reacts to and placed in a CD4 or CD8 class. Log10-transformed breadth and depth values were compared by one-way ANOVA with Sidak's multiple comparisons tests. What TCRdb holds here is the immuneACCESS table cut down to in-frame rearrangements. Part of the clones is not present; checked against another copy, under half of the missing clones reflect an unresolved V gene, and the others are unexplained. V, J and clone size are those of that table, while D and trimming were read from the DNA. The sample includes approximately 160,000 clones, with approximately 88% observed a single time. The ten biggest clones cover 3% to 3.5% of the sample.

Overall study results and their limits: The 56-69-year group was small, and its depth increase did not reach significance, likely because of low power. Participants were mostly white British, with more females than males. The authors suggested clonal diversity may have been underestimated. Conclusions about previously exposed vaccinees were limited because only a handful of AZD1222 recipients were SARS-CoV-2 seropositive at baseline. Spike-specific TCR breadth and depth rose significantly after two AZD1222 doses compared with day 0 and with MenACWY recipients. Nearly half of unique spike-specific TCRs reportedly recognized epitopes outside regions mutated in the B.1.351 and B.1.1.7 variants. The whole spike protein was spanned by vaccine-associated CD4 TCRs, and dominant responses were seen in regions 160-218 and 743-854. Because no samples from the day 14 peak response were available, repertoires could be characterized only after the peak T cell response.

V drops 2 bases and J drops 8 bases, leaving 12 bases in between. CDR3 length: 13 amino acids, cysteine to phenylalanine. The DNA shown is the 39-base CDR3, in frame from base 1. CDR1 and CDR2 are drawn from the germline V gene: MNHNS, SASEGT. This sample's time point label indicates: baseline before first vaccination. What this sample's treatment or condition label stands for: meningococcal conjugate vaccine given as trial control. Vaccinee samples were obtained from the UK trials COV001 and COV002, which included a single-blind randomized controlled phase 2/3 trial of AZD1222 (ChAdOx1 nCoV-19) in healthy adults. For TCRbeta chain sequencing, PBMC samples from trial participants were taken at day 0 and at day 28 after the second dose.

The V and J genes are TRBV6-1 and TRBJ1-2, and possibly TRBD1, on 5 matching bases. Sample: peripheral blood, taken on day 0 of MenACWY control vaccination. This sequence originates from an adult in good health. At the DNA level, the sequence is TGTGCCAGCAGTGAAAGGAGGGGCTCGGGCTACACCTTC. It translates to CASSERRGSGYTF.